This TCR beta chain was sequenced for a study of cytomegalovirus exposure and HLA in healthy donors. PCR employed 60 Vbeta and 13 Jbeta primers. Libraries were prepared by immunoSEQ multiplex PCR; TCRdb keeps only in-frame clonotypes and omits some of them. The table has fewer than 150,000 clones, around 76% seen once. This clone was counted only a few times. Its target is unknown. CDR3 length: 18 residues. Germline V gene data show CDR1 as KGHSH and CDR2 as LQKENI. V was pared by 3 bases and J by 3 bases, with 17 bases of the junction left unmatched. Study-wide results and limits: TRBV6-2, TRBV6-3 and some other V segments were unresolvable in 87-base-pair reads.

The source material was PBMCs. The sequence was collected from a male donor in good health and CMV-seronegative. The chain recombines TRBV18 with TRBJ2-7; the match to TRBD2 covers 7 bases. The CDR3 sequence: CASSPLDMGGRRVYEQYF. The CDR3 DNA reads TGTGCCAGCTCACCCCTGGACATGGGCGGGAGAAGGGTCTACGAGCAGTACTTC. Combining the CDR3 with reference TRBV18 and TRBJ2-7 gives the whole variable domain NAGVMQNPRHLVRRRGQEARLRCSPMKGHSHVYWYRQLPEEGLKFMVYLQKENIIDESGMPKERFSAEFPKEGPSILRIQQVVRGDSAAYFCASSPLDMGGRRVYEQYFGPGTRLTVT.